Listed below are T cell receptor beta chains from one sample, sequenced in a study of blood T cell repertoires in COVID-19. The table came from immunoSEQ multiplex PCR; TCRdb's copy has only in-frame clones and leaves some out. The table has a few hundred thousand clones, about four fifths seen once. Specimen: peripheral blood. The receptors stem from a woman aged 60-75 years with acute or convalescent COVID-19. Each CDR3 is given with its conserved first and last residue. Fields, in order: clone size, V gene, D gene, J gene, CDR3 protein, CDR3 DNA. The D gene is left open where the match is weak. Clone sizes are given selectively: once, few, many, or a class where the clone is expanded.

>-|TRBV13|TRBD2|TRBJ2-1
CASSLGTSVAEQFF
TGTGCCAGCAGCTTAGGCACTAGCGTTGCTGAGCAGTTCTTC
>-|TRBV2|TRBD1|TRBJ2-3
CASKGTAYSTDTQYF
TGTGCCAGCAAAGGGACAGCGTATAGCACAGATACGCAGTATTTT
>once|TRBV5-4|-|TRBJ2-1
CASSSLNMAGAPFF
TGTGCCAGCAGCTCCTTAAATATGGCGGGCGCTCCGTTCTTC
>-|TRBV29-1|-|TRBJ1-2
CSVGQNYGYTF
TGCAGCGTTGGACAGAACTATGGCTACACCTTC
>-|TRBV6-5|-|TRBJ1-1
CASSSGPEAFF
TGTGCCAGCAGCAGTGGCCCTGAAGCTTTCTTT
>-|TRBV2|-|TRBJ2-1
CASSEEFGGKFF
TGTGCCAGCAGTGAAGAATTTGGAGGGAAGTTCTTC
>-|TRBV7-3|TRBD1|TRBJ1-4
CASRAGTGREKLFF
TGTGCCAGCAGAGCCGGGACAGGGCGTGAAAAACTGTTTTTT
>-|TRBV21-1|-|TRBJ1-2
CASSIGGARGYTF
TGTGCCAGCAGCATCGGGGGGGCTAGAGGCTACACCTTC
>-|TRBV25-1|-|TRBJ1-6
CASSGYSLNSPLHF
TGTGCCAGCAGTGGGTACAGCCTTAATTCACCCCTCCACTTT
>few|TRBV6-5|TRBD1|TRBJ1-1
CASLLGGGTNTEAFF
TGTGCCAGCCTCCTAGGGGGCGGCACCAACACTGAAGCTTTCTTT
>-|TRBV19|-|TRBJ2-7
CASRAGADYEQYF
TGTGCCAGTAGGGCAGGGGCAGACTACGAGCAGTACTTC
>-|TRBV2|TRBD1|TRBJ1-5
CASSGQGSQPQHF
TGTGCCAGCAGCGGACAGGGGAGTCAGCCCCAGCATTTT
>-|TRBV2|-|TRBJ2-7
CASSGTPGAEQYF
TGTGCCAGCAGTGGCACCCCAGGGGCCGAGCAGTACTTC
>-|TRBV5-1|-|TRBJ2-5
CASSGGPEETQYF
TGCGCCAGCAGCGGCGGGCCCGAAGAGACCCAGTACTTC
>-|TRBV29-1|TRBD1|TRBJ1-2
CSVGGTGSHYGYTF
TGCAGCGTTGGAGGGACAGGGTCCCACTATGGCTACACCTTC
>-|TRBV13|-|TRBJ1-1
CASSLRRLTEAFF
TGTGCCAGCAGCCTACGTCGTCTGACTGAAGCTTTCTTT
>-|TRBV5-1|TRBD1|TRBJ1-2
CASSLAGDRAREPNYGYTF
TGCGCCAGCAGCTTGGCCGGGGACAGGGCTAGGGAACCTAACTATGGCTACACCTTC
>-|TRBV6-1|-|TRBJ1-1
CASSEVMGHRNTEAFF
TGTGCCAGCAGTGAAGTCATGGGACACAGGAACACTGAAGCTTTCTTT
>-|TRBV5-1|TRBD2|TRBJ2-2
CASSWAGGLSNTGELFF
TGCGCCAGCAGCTGGGCGGGGGGACTTTCGAACACCGGGGAGCTGTTTTTT
>-|TRBV6-1|TRBD2|TRBJ2-1
CASSEAPARGGVNEQFF
TGTGCCAGCAGTGAAGCTCCTGCTCGCGGGGGGGTTAATGAGCAGTTCTTC
>-|TRBV14|-|TRBJ1-1
CASSQGGGFTEAFF
TGTGCCAGCAGCCAAGGGGGAGGGTTCACTGAAGCTTTCTTT
>-|TRBV30|-|TRBJ1-3
CAMAQDSGNTIYF
TGTGCCATGGCACAGGACTCTGGAAACACCATATATTTT
>few|TRBV2|-|TRBJ2-7
CASSVGGPSYEQYF
TGTGCCAGCAGTGTGGGGGGGCCCTCCTACGAGCAGTACTTC
>once|TRBV5-4|TRBD1|TRBJ2-2
CASSLAGGDRIRSGELFF
TGTGCCAGCAGCTTGGCCGGTGGGGACAGGATTCGGTCCGGGGAGCTGTTTTTT
>-|TRBV5-1|-|TRBJ1-2
CASSLTGGGYTF
TGCGCCAGCAGCTTGACTGGCGGTGGCTACACCTTC
>-|TRBV30|TRBD1|TRBJ1-4
CAWGPQGAREKLFF
TGTGCCTGGGGACCCCAGGGGGCGCGTGAAAAACTGTTTTTT
>-|TRBV7-2|-|TRBJ1-5
CASSFGSEVAQPQHF
TGTGCCAGCAGCTTCGGCTCCGAGGTTGCGCAGCCCCAGCATTTT
>-|TRBV19|TRBD2|TRBJ2-1
CASSSVAGVYNEQFF
TGTGCCAGCTCTTCCGTAGCGGGGGTCTACAATGAGCAGTTCTTC
>-|TRBV5-4|TRBD1|TRBJ2-1
CASSHGQDRGDEQFF
TGTGCCAGCAGCCACGGACAGGATCGAGGTGATGAGCAGTTCTTC
>-|TRBV20-1|-|TRBJ2-7
CSASWGEEQYF
TGCAGTGCTAGTTGGGGGGAAGAGCAGTACTTC
>-|TRBV7-9|-|TRBJ1-1
CASSSHPKPNTEAFF
TGTGCCAGCAGCTCACACCCGAAACCGAACACTGAAGCTTTCTTT
>-|TRBV7-2|-|TRBJ2-1
CASSLATVGPPYNEQFF
TGTGCCAGCAGCTTAGCGACGGTGGGCCCCCCCTACAATGAGCAGTTCTTC
>few|TRBV4-1|TRBD1|TRBJ1-1
CASSQADRGRAFF
TGCGCCAGCAGCCAAGCGGACAGGGGGCGAGCTTTCTTT
>-|TRBV30|TRBD1|TRBJ2-7
CAWDRGVGYEQYF
TGTGCCTGGGACAGGGGGGTGGGGTACGAGCAGTACTTC
>-|TRBV3-1/TRBV3-2|-|TRBJ1-4
CASSQIPGGGEKLFF
TGTGCCAGCAGCCAAATCCCGGGGGGGGGTGAAAAACTGTTTTTT
>-|TRBV13|-|TRBJ1-4
CASRSSGFSEKLFF
TGTGCCAGCAGATCTTCCGGGTTTTCTGAAAAACTGTTTTTT
>-|TRBV7-2|-|TRBJ1-1
CASSPAGGAAFF
TGTGCCAGCAGTCCTGCGGGGGGGGCAGCTTTCTTT
>-|TRBV11-3|TRBD2|TRBJ2-1
CASSLDYPGGLINEQFF
TGTGCCAGCAGCTTAGATTATCCGGGGGGGCTGATAAATGAGCAGTTCTTC
>-|TRBV7-3|TRBD1|TRBJ1-1
CASSLTYRGEAFF
TGTGCCAGCAGCTTAACCTACAGGGGTGAAGCTTTCTTT
>-|TRBV4-2|-|TRBJ1-4
CASSQDVGQRYEKLFF
TGTGCCAGCAGCCAAGATGTGGGACAACGGTATGAAAAACTGTTTTTT
>-|TRBV28|TRBD2|TRBJ2-6
CASSPLLAGGPGANVLTF
TGTGCCAGCAGCCCTCTACTAGCGGGGGGGCCTGGGGCCAACGTCCTGACTTTC
>-|TRBV4-1|-|TRBJ1-3
CASSQGGGGNTIYF
TGCGCCAGCAGCCAAGGCGGGGGGGGAAACACCATATATTTT
>few|TRBV18|-|TRBJ1-1
CASSRSTGLTEAFF
TGTGCCAGCTCGCGCTCAACAGGGCTGACTGAAGCTTTCTTT